Listed here is a single TCR beta chain. In germline, CDR1 is LGHDT, CDR2 YNNKEL (reference sequence). The CDR3 contains 13 residues. The V gene lost 11 bases and the J gene lost 2 bases, with 14 bases spanning the gap. Per the study methods: The authors estimated nucleated cell counts from reference gene primer amplification. Here immunoSEQ multiplex PCR was the method, and the copy in TCRdb shows in-frame clones only, minus some. The DNA gave D and trimming, while V, J and clone size come from that table. The table includes 200,000 to 250,000 clones, 84% detected once. The data belong to a study of blood T cell repertoires in COVID-19. Background on the study: T cells, B-cell-depleted T cells, or PBMCs provided the cDNA or gDNA that served as material.

Researchers sorted participants into cohorts using their self-reported clinical history. Two negative PCRs, clearance, or symptom resolution characterized the recovered Cohort 3 donors. The chain recombines TRBV3-1 (or the pseudogene TRBV3-2) with TRBJ2-3; TRBD1 might be the D (7 bases). The specimen sequenced was PBMCs or T cells enriched from blood (not recorded which). This clonotype originated in a man aged 55 to 70 who had recovered from COVID-19. CDR3 nucleotides: TGTGCCTGCGGGACAGCTATCACAGATACGCAGTATTTT. Protein: CACGTAITDTQYF.